This T cell receptor (beta chain) came from a study of beta chain features in type 1 diabetes. This clone was seen more than once but under ten times. The antigen is not known. Germline lookup yields CDR1 SGHRS and CDR2 YFSETQ. Trimming removed 4 bases from V and 7 bases from J; junction bases left unmatched: 11. The CDR3 is made up of 14 amino acids. Expressed TCRB transcripts were sequenced because the isolated RNA had all been reverse transcribed beforehand. Clones were sequenced by immunoSEQ multiplex PCR, and TCRdb holds only the in-frame ones, with some missing. The table includes roughly 250,000 clones, around 20% detected once. General study results and limits: Diminished insertions and augmented deletions at VDJ junctions characterized type 1 diabetes patients. Any HLA effect on TCRB rearrangement was left unresolved by small sub-analyses. The study found moderately but significantly shorter TCRB CDR3s in all four CD4+ subsets of Type 1 diabetes patients.

The TCR originated in a woman between 35 and 50 years old with type 1 diabetes. This chain uses TRBV5-1 with TRBJ2-7; 7 bases align to TRBD1. Sequencing used naive CD4+ T cells from blood. The CDR3 protein is CASSNDQDRPEQYF. The CDR3 DNA reads TGCGCCAGCAGCAACGACCAGGACAGGCCAGAGCAGTACTTC.